This TCR beta chain was observed in a study of T cell changes during pregnancy in multiple sclerosis. This CDR3 is 15 amino acids long. The V gene's germline CDR1 is MGHRA and CDR2 YSYEKL. Trimming shortened V by 1 base and J by 4 bases, and 11 bases separated the two germline ends. Here immunoSEQ multiplex PCR was the method, and the copy in TCRdb shows in-frame clones only, minus some. This sample has about 97,000 clones; 80% to 95% occur once, and the top ten carry 2.5% to 3.5%. This specimen consisted of peripheral blood, obtained in the second trimester of pregnancy. The sequence was obtained from a female donor with multiple sclerosis, enrolled in a pregnancy study. The chain uses TRBV4-1 and TRBJ2-1; D may be TRBD1 (6 bases). The CDR3, as DNA: TGCGCCAGCAGCCAAGCAGGGGTCAAATACAATGAGCAGTTCTTC. Its protein is CASSQAGVKYNEQFF.